This T cell receptor (beta chain) originates from a study of CXCR3-negative and CXCR3-positive naive CD8 T cells. On this clonotype: The antigen remains unidentified.

5' RACE with UMI labels generated the TRB cDNA libraries. TCRdb reprocessed the 5' RACE reads, keeping one entry per CDR3 protein, no DNA. The table for this sample gives 30,000 to 40,000 distinct CDR3 sequences. The CDR3 contains 16 residues. Germline CDR1 and CDR2: MDHEN and SYDVKM. Study-level results: Naive subsets were similarly diverse, while memory CD8+ repertoires were much less diverse.

The sequence was obtained from a human donor in good health. Some clones in this sample may be carry-over from other donors' samples. The sequenced sample consisted of memory CD8+ T cells from blood. This chain joins TRBV28 and TRBJ2-2; the D call of TRBD1 rests on TCRdb alone, since no DNA is present to check it. CDR3 sequence reads: CASRPRPLTGTGELFF.